The entry below describes one T cell receptor (beta chain). The antigen this receptor binds is unknown. One base away there is no much larger clone; base qualities are not given. Libraries were constructed by the immunoSEQ multiplex PCR assay. The multiplex PCR relied on a mix of 60 forward primers for TCR Vbeta segments and 13 reverse primers for TCR Jbeta segments. Amplification of the CDR3 region of rearranged TCR beta genes was performed with a multiplex PCR assay on genomic DNA. Amplified TCR beta libraries were sequenced as 87-base-pair reads on the Illumina HiSeq System. From the authors' description of their analysis: In a later analysis, some 80 million unique TCR beta chains were counted across the 666 repertoires, and roughly 9.9 million of these chains were shared by at least two donors. To remove PCR and sequencing errors, raw reads were error-corrected and collapsed into unique sequences using a nearest-neighbor algorithm that merged closely related sequences. CDR3 sequences were aligned to IMGT reference sequences to assign V, D and J gene segments. For a sequence to be retained, a match of at least six nucleotides to both a V gene segment and a J gene segment was required. A rearrangement counted as productive if the CDR3 had no stop codons and remained in frame with V and J, and every other rearrangement counted as non-productive. CDR3 was defined by IMGT convention, running from the second conserved V-encoded cysteine to the conserved J-encoded phenylalanine. The earlier analysis of about 590 of the donors excluded sequences that lacked an unambiguous match to a single V gene segment. An earlier analysis of a few hundred of the donors called V segments functional above 56.7% productive rearrangements and segregating when the between-donor standard deviation exceeded 5%. A statistical classification framework was developed to diagnose cytomegalovirus status using the catalog of TCR beta chain sequences. In a later analysis, TCR nucleotide sequences were compared against IMGT/GENE-DB human TR gene sequences so that V and J genes could be assigned. In a later analysis, CDR3 sequences and most-parsimonious VDJ recombination scenarios were assigned using the TCRdist pipeline. In a later analysis, each TCR beta chain was defined by its CDR3 amino acid sequence together with its V-gene family, and reads without a unique V-gene family were excluded. A later analysis removed 592 highly shared, low-generation-probability nucleotide sequences to deal with suspected cross-contamination and a sequencing artifact. In a later analysis, a clonal expansion index for each public chain was calculated from normalized within-repertoire ranks of inferred template counts. A later analysis computed generation probabilities with a VDJ recombination model fitted to out-of-frame rearrangements, and checked the results against IGoR. In a later analysis, TCR-TCR, TCR-HLA and TCR-CMV co-occurrence was scored with hypergeometric tests, and a repertoire-size bias correction was applied to TCR pairs. False discovery rates were estimated in a later analysis by permuting HLA or CMV assignments 20 times. In a later analysis, co-occurring TCRs were grouped using DBSCAN, with TCRdist sequence similarity added in when clustering inside HLA-allele-positive subsets. Repertoires with fewer than 30,000 or more than 120,000 public chains, plus five repertoires with anomalous nucleotide sharing, were excluded from co-occurrence clustering. Not all clones reach the TCRdb copy of this immuneACCESS table, which keeps in-frame sequences only. Checked studies attribute under half of the gap to unresolved V genes and leave the rest unexplained. The DNA was the basis for D and trimming; V, J and clone size are from that table. Present in this sample are roughly 120,000 clones, more than 75% of which were seen just once. 3.6% of the sample comes from the top ten.

Spanning cysteine to phenylalanine, the CDR3 consists of 15 amino acids. Only the CDR3 portion is preserved as DNA: 45 bases, with reading frame beginning at the first base. From a lookup of the germline V gene, CDR1 and CDR2 are SGHTA and FQGNSA. Between the V and J ends, shortened by 1 base and 2 bases respectively, the junction contains 12 bases. This record comes from a study of cytomegalovirus exposure and HLA in healthy donors (dated by TCRdb to about 2017). About the study as a whole: According to an earlier analysis of several hundred of the donors, 200 million or so T cells yielded over 100 million unique TCR beta sequences and less than 300 Gb of sequence data. Because of strong linkage in the cohort, roughly five DR-DQ haplotypes were treated as single units for association and clustering. Besides the first cohort of some 670 subjects, a separate validation cohort made up of roughly 130 different subjects was used. In a later genetic analysis, genome-wide SNP genotypes for about 65% of the roughly 670 donors were used, and that subset was treated as a discovery cohort. The study combined high-throughput TCR immunosequencing, statistical association of individual TCRs with disease status, and machine learning to predict cytomegalovirus infection status. Typing coverage differed by locus: A, B, C, DRB1 and DQB1 were typed in roughly 620-630 donors, DQA1 in about 550, DPA1 in some 600, and DPB1 in approximately 450. In a later analysis, previously published TCR beta repertoires from roughly 710 donors were re-analyzed and high-resolution HLA genotyping was added so that TCR occurrence patterns could be studied. Class I and class II HLA loci were covered by the typing at four-digit resolution. The study used immunosequencing to profile the T cell repertoires of several hundred subjects and linked those repertoires to cytomegalovirus serostatus. All discovery cohort repertoires had been generated using a single sequencing platform. Donor age, sex, ethnicity and CMV serostatus were compiled together with the repertoire data. In the later analysis, no new phenotypic data were used to find candidate immune exposures; instead, reliance was placed on TCR beta sequences and their occurrence across donors. The study aimed to test whether signatures of past pathogen exposure could be identified by cataloging public T cell receptors. The genetic ancestry cluster associated with self-reported Caucasian donors included about four fifths of the 350 to 500 genotyped donors. In an earlier analysis of roughly 540 of the donors, high-throughput TCR beta sequencing was used to judge whether each TCR beta V gene segment behaved as functional or pseudogenic. An early release covering more than 500 HLA-typed donors comprised about 290 gigabases of sequencing data and tens of millions of unique TCR sequences. Among 398 genotyped donors of the cohort, an average of around 250,000 unique TCR beta nucleotide sequences was sequenced per donor, of which about 19% were non-productive.

The cohort was made up of under 800 healthy bone marrow donors. At the time of sampling, every cohort member was nominally healthy, though immune exposures that went unrecorded were likely present. The donor was CMV seronegative and belonged to the group of 380 or so seronegative cohort members. Each donor provided a peripheral blood sample, and peripheral blood mononuclear cells were used for TCR beta sequencing. Genomic DNA extraction from the blood cell samples was performed with the Qiagen DNeasy Blood Extraction Kit. Broad study findings and their caveats: The sequencing pipeline was judged likely to have produced a cluster of highly shared sequence variants as a technical artifact. For the cohort, immune exposure information was limited to CMV serostatus. In a later analysis, TCR association rates were found to vary across HLA loci, with the most associated TCRs seen for DRB1 alleles and the fewest for HLA-C alleles. At a false discovery rate of 0.05, a later analysis linked approximately 18,000 TCR beta sequences to specific HLA alleles. Most CMV-associated TCR beta chains appeared to be HLA-restricted in a later analysis, and the HLA associations seemed to be driven largely by CMV exposure. Roughly uniform sequencing depth across donors was assumed in presence/absence analyses, although this assumption may not hold. A later analysis reported that several top co-occurrence clusters appeared linked to parvovirus B19, influenza, CMV and Epstein-Barr virus. When HLA alleles, especially DR and DQ, strongly co-occurred, attributing TCR associations to individual alleles was difficult. Because counts were too low, about 15 rarely observed V segments, including chromosome 9 orphons, were left out of the earlier analysis of a few hundred of the donors. The authors suggested that the approach could potentially be generalized to other disease states and immunological phenotypes. The cohort was sequenced for TCR beta chains only, and without alpha or paired-chain data the features that could be detected were limited. Because HLA typing was missing for some donors at each locus, association tests included only the typed subset. In a later analysis, HLA-associated TCR beta chains showed more clonal expansion and lower generation probabilities than non-associated chains that were equally common. A later genetic analysis reported fewer N-insertions in productive TCRs among donors in an Asian-associated ancestry cluster than the roughly 690-donor mean. Linkage disequilibrium might explain the correlated functional status among segregating V segments, but an unknown experimental factor could not be ruled out. In an earlier analysis of a few hundred of the donors, most TCR beta V segments were observed in productive rearrangements about 87% or about 30% of the time, broadly matching IMGT annotations. A later genetic analysis associated a missense DCLRE1C variant with V-gene and J-gene trimming of TCR beta chains, and an independent cohort replicated the association. Cytomegalovirus status was reported to be diagnosed by the classifier with high specificity and sensitivity in both the original and validation cohorts. The study gave a list of about 150 TCR beta chains associated with cytomegalovirus. Three of the identified cytomegalovirus-associated TCR beta chains were confirmed in vitro to be specific for cytomegalovirus antigens. A further reported finding was that TCR beta sequences accurately predicted the HLA-A and HLA-B alleles for most subjects in the first cohort. Some IMGT-functional V segments, including TRBV6-2 and TRBV6-3, could not be distinguished by the 87-base-pair reads and were therefore excluded. Most TCR sequences were seen in very few donors, while some public TCRs were found in many individuals.

The sequence was collected from a man aged 35 to 55 in good health and CMV-seronegative. This chain joins TRBV7-2 to TRBJ2-7, with TRBD2 perhaps the D gene, on 6 matching bases. Sequenced sample: PBMCs. The nucleotide sequence reads as follows: TGTGCCAGCAGCTTAGGGAGGGGCCTAACCTACGAGCAGTACTTC. It is translated as CASSLGRGLTYEQYF.